The entry below describes one T cell receptor (beta chain). The antigen is unknown. Evenly divided among several immunoSEQ plates was the genomic DNA of each subset. In the original analysis: Filtering differed, since immunoSEQ gave only junction sequences and no quality scores. Sequencing used immunoSEQ multiplex PCR; TCRdb keeps in-frame clones, though not all of them. V, J and clone size are those of that table, while D and trimming were read from the DNA. Among 550,000 to 850,000 clones, around 74% were seen once, and the ten largest hold under 2%. Recent vaccinations or acute infections were absent in the healthy HIV-negative adult donors. This specimen belongs to a study of shared clonotypes between healthy human individuals. Points from the study as a whole: With few donors, the genetic and exposure-history diversity represented was limited.

This CDR3 contains 14 residues. J gave up 4 bases and V 2 bases, and 2 bases lay outside the gene matches. Looked up from germline, CDR1 is MNHNS and CDR2 is SASEGT. The source of this sequence is a woman in her 30s in good health. Sequenced sample: memory CD4+ T cells sorted from blood. Sample subset: CD45RA-negative fraction. The gene calls are TRBV6-1 and TRBJ2-7, with 10 bases identical to TRBD1. The CDR3 bases are TGTGCCAGCAGTGAACCGGGACAGGGGTACGAGCAGTACTTC. This codes for CASSEPGQGYEQYF.